Following are 25 T cell receptor beta chains from one sample sequenced in a study of OX40 agonist ivuxolimab in advanced cancers. Measured with immunoSEQ multiplex PCR; TCRdb has only the in-frame clones, and not every one. The sample carries under 85,000 clones, about 92% recorded once. Sample: CD4+ or CD8+ T cells sorted from blood, taken in a trial of the OX40 agonist ivuxolimab. Receptor source: an adult with an advanced solid tumor such as melanoma, head and neck, liver or kidney cancer.

The V and J genes are TRBV6-5 and TRBJ2-7; no firm D call. CDR1 and CDR2 (germline): MNHEY, SVGAGI. This CDR3 comprises 14 residues. The V gene lost 0 bases and the J gene lost 4 bases, with 10 bases spanning the gap. Here the CDR3 reads CASSYSLGLYEQYF. Here the CDR3 DNA reads TGTGCCAGCAGTTACTCCCTTGGCCTTTACGAGCAGTACTTC.

This chain links TRBV7-9 with TRBJ2-3; D is ambiguous. Deletions cut 3 bases from V and 0 bases from J, with 4 bases between. This CDR3 contains 13 residues. Per the germline V gene, CDR1 is SEHNR and CDR2 is FQNEAQ (reference sequence). For the CDR3, the DNA is TGTGCCAGCAGCTTTGGCAGCACAGATACGCAGTATTTT. The encoded protein is CASSFGSTDTQYF. The variable domain in full, with the rest retrieved from reference TRBV7-9 and TRBJ2-3, is DTGVSQNPRHKITKRGQNVTFRCDPISEHNRLYWYRQTLGQGPEFLTYFQNEAQLEKSRLLSDRFSAERPKGSFSTLEIQRTEQGDSAMYLCASSFGSTDTQYFGPGTRLTVL.

The J gene is TRBJ2-5, the V gene TRBV21-1; the D segment call TRBD1 is taken from the table without a DNA check. TRBV21-1 is given as a pseudogene. This CDR3 has 12 residues. This chain's CDR3 is CASRGQGETQYF. The DNA of the CDR3 is TGTGCCAGCAGAGGACAGGGGGAGACCCAGTACTTC.

The chain links TRBV4-3 to TRBJ1-1, with D possibly being TRBD1 (5 bases). This CDR3 is 15 amino acids long. Trimming pared 2 bases from V and 4 bases from J, leaving 14 bases between. The germline V gene encodes CDR1 LGHNA and CDR2 YSLEER. The DNA of the CDR3 is TGCGCCAGCAGCCAAAGGCAGGGTGGAGGCACTGAAGCTTTCTTT. Translated, it gives CASSQRQGGGTEAFF.

The chain carries TRBV18 and TRBJ2-1; TRBD2 matches at 12 bases. This CDR3 has 22 residues. From germline, CDR1 is KGHSH and CDR2 LQKENI. V was pared by 3 bases and J by 4 bases, with 22 bases of the junction left unmatched. The CDR3 is CASSPRLAGAYRDNTLYNEQFF. The CDR3 DNA is TGTGCCAGCTCACCGCGACTAGCGGGAGCATATCGAGACAATACTCTATACAATGAGCAGTTCTTC.

CDR3 nucleotide sequence: TGTGCCAGCAGCCCAGGGACAGGGGTGGACGGGGAGCTGTTTTTT. Translation gives CASSPGTGVDGELFF. V gene TRBV9 combines with J gene TRBJ2-2; 10 bases match TRBD1. The CDR3 totals 15 residues. Germline V gene sequence: CDR1 SGDLS, CDR2 YYNGEE. With V trimmed by 4 bases and J by 7 bases, 7 bases remained unmatched.

The V call is TRBV6-6, the J call TRBJ2-7; D is possibly TRBD1 (5 bases). V lost 6 bases and J 7 bases, leaving 10 bases between the germline ends. Germline V gene sequence: CDR1 MNHNY, CDR2 SVGAGI (reference sequence). The CDR3 spans 11 residues. CDR3 protein: CASRDRGEQYF. The CDR3 coding sequence is TGTGCCAGCAGAGATAGGGGAGAGCAGTACTTC.

This clone was seen only once. The rearrangement links TRBV5-1 to TRBJ2-7; 12 positions match TRBD2. V lost 4 bases and J lost 4; bases outside the gene matches: 15. From germline, CDR1 is SGHRS and CDR2 YFSETQ. The CDR3 runs 18 residues. In DNA form, the CDR3 reads TGCGCCAGCAGCACCCGGACTAGCGGGACGTCCAGTACGTACGAGCAGTACTTC. This encodes CASSTRTSGTSSTYEQYF.

The chain links TRBV30 to TRBJ2-3; unclear D gene. V lost 3 bases to trimming and J lost 0 bases, with 10 bases between them. Germline assignment: CDR1 GTSNPN and CDR2 SVGIG (reference sequence). This CDR3 has 14 amino acids. In DNA form, the CDR3 reads TGTGCCTGGAGCCCTGCCCCTAGCACAGATACGCAGTATTTT. It encodes CAWSPAPSTDTQYF.

The V call is TRBV6-5, the J call TRBJ1-4, with 9 bases that match TRBD1. Per germline, CDR1 MNHEY and CDR2 SVGAGI. V dropped 2 bases and J dropped 7; count of bases not matched to a gene: 5. The CDR3 runs to 15 residues. The CDR3 spells CASSYKGQGLEKLFF. The CDR3 DNA follows: TGTGCCAGCAGTTACAAGGGACAGGGACTTGAAAAACTGTTTTTT.

The chain couples TRBV9 to TRBJ2-3; 14 bases match TRBD2. The CDR3 is 18 residues long. V was pared by 2 bases and J by 1 base, with 6 bases of the junction left unmatched. Germline CDR1 SGDLS, CDR2 YYNGEE. This CDR3 is CASSVGTSGGKRTDTQYF. CDR3 nucleotide sequence: TGTGCCAGCAGCGTGGGGACTAGCGGGGGAAAACGCACAGATACGCAGTATTTT.

In DNA form, the CDR3 reads TGTGCCAGCAGCACCCAGGAGAACACTGAAGCTTTCTTT. This translates into CASSTQENTEAFF. V gene TRBV7-2 combines with J gene TRBJ1-1, with D unresolved. There are 13 residues in the CDR3. V dropped 5 bases and J dropped 1 base, with 8 bases sitting between them. Germline values: CDR1 SGHTA, CDR2 FQGNSA.

This rearrangement joins TRBV6-5 to TRBJ2-1, with 7 bases matching TRBD2. Trimming took 2 bases from V and 6 from J; bases not matched to a gene: 4. Germline-derived CDR1 and CDR2 are MNHEY and SVGAGI. This CDR3 has 14 residues. The CDR3 region has the DNA TGTGCCAGCAGTTACAAGGCGGGAGTCAATGAGCAGTTCTTC. Translated: CASSYKAGVNEQFF.

Notes on this clone: The same CDR3 arises from other DNA sequences in this sample as well. The chain carries TRBV7-8 and TRBJ1-5; TRBD1 aligns across 8 bases. The CDR3 spans 16 residues. With 6 bases clipped from V and 3 bases from J, the junction kept 10 bases outside the gene matches. The germline gives CDR1 SGHVS, CDR2 FQNEAQ. CDR3 coding DNA: TGTGCCAGCAGTTCGGACAGGGTCGGTATCAATCAGCCCCAGCATTTT. Translated, it gives CASSSDRVGINQPQHF.

The CDR3, as DNA: TGTGCCAGCAGTGAACAAGACAGGGCCACTAACTATGGCTACACCTTC. Its translation: CASSEQDRATNYGYTF. This chain connects TRBV6-4 to TRBJ1-2; 7 bases match TRBD1. Per the germline V gene, CDR1 is MRHNA and CDR2 is SNTAGT. The CDR3 is 16 residues long. V shed 3 bases and J 0 bases; nucleotides not matched to a gene: 7.

This clone was recorded only once. The rearrangement uses TRBV5-1 and TRBJ2-7, with 11 positions matching TRBD2. CDR3 length: 15 residues. Germline lookup yields CDR1 SGHRS and CDR2 YFSETQ. With 0 bases clipped from V and 4 bases from J, the junction kept 3 bases outside the gene matches. CDR3: CASSLGLAGKYEQYF. The CDR3 nucleotides read TGCGCCAGCAGCTTGGGACTAGCGGGAAAGTACGAGCAGTACTTC.

The V gene is TRBV14, the J gene TRBJ2-3; D remains unclear. The CDR3 loop spans 12 amino acids. Germline loops: CDR1 SGHDN, CDR2 FVKESK. V shed 1 base and J shed 7 bases, with 6 bases lying between them. CDR3 in DNA: TGTGCCAGCAGCCAAGTCGTACATACGCAGTATTTT. This gives the protein CASSQVVHTQYF.

The chain carries TRBV5-1 and TRBJ2-1, with D possibly being TRBD1 (6 bases). CDR1 and CDR2 (germline): SGHRS, YFSETQ. This CDR3 contains 15 residues. With 0 bases removed from V and 3 bases from J, the gap between germline ends came to 10 bases. The CDR3 bases are TGCGCCAGCAGCTTGGAAGGGACAAACTACAATGAGCAGTTCTTC. Translating it yields CASSLEGTNYNEQFF.

J is TRBJ1-1 and V is TRBV2, with no clear D. This CDR3 has 13 residues. V gave up 6 bases and J gave up 1 base, with 9 bases separating them. In germline, CDR1 is SNHLY, CDR2 FYNNEI. As DNA, the CDR3 is TGTGCCAGCAGAAGACACCCGAACACTGAAGCTTTCTTT. Translated, it gives CASRRHPNTEAFF.

The sample holds one count of this clone. The chain uses TRBV7-3 and TRBJ2-5; 7 nucleotides align to TRBD1. The germline V gene encodes CDR1 SGHTA and CDR2 FQGTGA. The CDR3 runs 15 residues. With V trimmed by 5 bases and J by 5 bases, 11 bases remained unmatched. CDR3 DNA sequence: TGTGCCAGCAGCCTAGAAGGGGGCCTTAGGGAGACCCAGTACTTC. Residues: CASSLEGGLRETQYF. The whole variable domain, remainder taken from reference TRBV7-3 and TRBJ2-5, is GAGVSQTPSNKVTEKGKYVELRCDPISGHTALYWYRQSLGQGPEFLIYFQGTGAADDSGLPNDRFFAVRPEGSVSTLKIQRTERGDSAVYLCASSLEGGLRETQYFGPGTRLLVL.

The chain uses TRBV30 and TRBJ2-5; D remains unclear. The germline V and J ends were trimmed by 2 bases and 4 bases, with 11 bases remaining between them. Germline loops: CDR1 GTSNPN, CDR2 SVGIG (reference sequence). The CDR3 extends over 13 amino acids. The CDR3 DNA sequence: TGTGCCTGGAGTTTGAGGACGGGAGAGACCCAGTACTTC. This encodes CAWSLRTGETQYF.

This clone appeared once. The CDR3 nucleotides are TGTGCCAGCAGCCCTGGACTAGCGAATGAGCAGTTCTTC. Translated, it gives CASSPGLANEQFF. The chain has TRBV4-2 and TRBJ2-1, with 9 positions matching TRBD2. CDR3 size: 13 residues. The V and J ends lost 4 bases and 7 bases, in that order; junction bases with no gene match: 2. Looked up from germline, CDR1 is LGHNA and CDR2 is YNFKEQ.

J is TRBJ2-1 and V is TRBV27; TRBD2 aligns across 7 bases. V lost 5 bases to trimming and J lost 3 bases; unmatched junction nucleotides: 10. CDR1 is MNHEY, CDR2 SMNVEV, per germline (reference sequence). The CDR3 totals 16 residues. The CDR3: CASSPLAGKGYNEQFF. Written as DNA, the CDR3 is TGTGCCAGCAGTCCCTTAGCGGGTAAGGGCTACAATGAGCAGTTCTTC.

This chain joins TRBV11-3 and TRBJ2-7, with 7 bases fitting TRBD2. Germline V gives CDR1 SGHNT, CDR2 YENEEA. Unmatched junction bases numbered 9, after V lost 6 bases and J lost 1 base. The CDR3 length is 15 residues. This chain's CDR3 is CASSFSSGGSYEQYF. DNA of the CDR3: TGTGCCAGCAGTTTCTCTAGCGGAGGGTCCTACGAGCAGTACTTC.

The J gene is TRBJ2-5, the V gene TRBV28; the match to TRBD2 covers 7 bases. J was trimmed by 5 bases and V by 4 bases; bases with no gene match: 7. Per the germline V gene, CDR1 is MDHEN and CDR2 is SYDVKM. The CDR3 is made up of 14 amino acids. As DNA, the CDR3 is TGTGCCAGCAGTTCTGGGGGGGTCTGGGAGACCCAGTACTTC. Amino acid sequence: CASSSGGVWETQYF.